This T cell receptor (beta chain) was found in a study of OX40 agonist ivuxolimab in advanced cancers. The study in broad terms: Ivuxolimab was an agonistic, fully human IgG2 monoclonal antibody directed against OX40 (CD134), a costimulatory receptor. Intravenous ivuxolimab was administered to patients every 2 weeks at six dose levels: 0.01, 0.1, 0.3, 1.5, 3 and 10 mg/kg. Of the approximately 54 dose-escalation patients, hepatocellular carcinoma was present in around 20, melanoma in approximately 15, renal cell carcinoma in 9 and head and neck cancer in 9. The dose-escalation cohort was 82.7% male with a mean age of about 65 years, ranging from roughly 23 to 79. Prior anti-PD-1, anti-PD-L1 or anti-CTLA-4 therapy was permitted, and 40% to 50% of dose-escalation patients had received checkpoint inhibitors. Partial responses occurred in three dose-escalation patients: two with cutaneous melanoma and one with hepatocellular carcinoma. The purpose of peripheral TCRbeta sequencing was to test whether ivuxolimab changed TCR sequence diversity and led to clonal T-cell expansion. The monotherapy dose-escalation portion (N = 52 patients) of the phase I ivuxolimab trial is reported in the paper.

In the germline V gene, CDR1 corresponds to MNHEY and CDR2 to SVGAGI. Taken from cysteine to phenylalanine, the CDR3 has 14 residues. The sequence is cut down to CDR3 DNA, 42 bases in frame from base 1. V sheds 2 bases and J sheds 2 bases, leaving 9 bases between their ends. The trial excluded patients who had a history of autoimmune disease or were on systemic immunosuppression. Peripheral blood for TCR sequencing was drawn from every dose cohort at baseline, at cycle 4 day 1 and at cycle 7 day 1. The samples were drawn from a first-in-human, open-label, multicenter phase I dose-escalation trial of ivuxolimab. Adults with locally advanced or metastatic melanoma, renal cell carcinoma, hepatocellular carcinoma or head and neck squamous cell carcinoma were enrolled in the trial. CD4+ and CD8+ T cells were sorted separately from peripheral blood before TCR sequencing. For sequencing of the TCRbeta CDR3 region, genomic DNA was extracted from the sorted cells. TCRbeta CDR3 regions were sequenced using the immunoSEQ Assay. Held by TCRdb, this immuneACCESS table contains in-frame sequences only and omits some clones. Under half of the omission traces to an unresolved V gene where checked; the cause of the rest is unknown. This sample has 52,000 or so clones in its table, and roughly 85% of those were observed once. The ten largest make up 3% to 3.5% of the sample.

Note on this clone: Its recognized antigen is unknown. No qualities accompany the bases; no much larger clone lies one base away.

Here is what the overall study found, with its caveats: After ivuxolimab, more expanded clones were found on average in CD8+ T cells than in CD4+ T cells. Low levels of normalized T-cell clonal expansion were also seen in some nonresponding patients. The antigen specificity of the clonally expanded peripheral T cells was not determined. Clonal expansion of both CD4+ and CD8+ blood T cells was observed from baseline to week 6 at doses 0.1 to 3.0 mg/kg. In partial responders in the 0.1-3.0 mg/kg groups, normalized peripheral clonal expansion was found to be among the lowest, especially among CD8+ T cells.

The source of this sequence is an adult with an advanced solid tumor such as melanoma, head and neck, liver or kidney cancer. Sample: CD4+ or CD8+ T cells sorted from blood, taken in a trial of the OX40 agonist ivuxolimab. The sequence links TRBV6-5 to TRBJ1-1, with TRBD1 as a weak D call on 6 bases. This receptor has the CDR3 CASSYDRRNTEAFF. Read as DNA, the sequence is TGTGCCAGCAGTTACGACAGGCGAAACACTGAAGCTTTCTTT.